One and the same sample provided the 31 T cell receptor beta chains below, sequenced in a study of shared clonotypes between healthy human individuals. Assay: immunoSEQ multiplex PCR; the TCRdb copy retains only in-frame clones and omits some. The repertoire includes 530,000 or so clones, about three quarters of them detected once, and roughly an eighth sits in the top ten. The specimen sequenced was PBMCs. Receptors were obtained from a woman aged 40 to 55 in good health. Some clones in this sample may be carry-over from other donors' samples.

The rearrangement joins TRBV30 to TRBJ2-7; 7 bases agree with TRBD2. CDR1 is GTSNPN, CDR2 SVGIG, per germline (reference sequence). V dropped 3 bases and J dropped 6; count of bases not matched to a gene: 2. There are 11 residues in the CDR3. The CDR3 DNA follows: TGTGCCTGGAGCAGGACTAGCGAGCAGTACTTC. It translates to CAWSRTSEQYF.

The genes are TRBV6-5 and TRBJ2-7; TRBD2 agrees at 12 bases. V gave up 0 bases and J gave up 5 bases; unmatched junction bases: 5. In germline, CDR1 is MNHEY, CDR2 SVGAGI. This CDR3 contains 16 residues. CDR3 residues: CASSYSLAGGSNEQYF. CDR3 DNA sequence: TGTGCCAGCAGTTACTCCCTAGCGGGAGGGTCCAACGAGCAGTACTTC.

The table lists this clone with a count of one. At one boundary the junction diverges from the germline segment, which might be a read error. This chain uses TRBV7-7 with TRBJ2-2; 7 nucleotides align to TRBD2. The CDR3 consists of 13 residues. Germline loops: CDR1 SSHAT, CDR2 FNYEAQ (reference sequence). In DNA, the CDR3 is TGTGCTAGCAGCGAGCGGGAAATCGGGGAGCTGTTTTTT. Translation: CASSEREIGELFF.

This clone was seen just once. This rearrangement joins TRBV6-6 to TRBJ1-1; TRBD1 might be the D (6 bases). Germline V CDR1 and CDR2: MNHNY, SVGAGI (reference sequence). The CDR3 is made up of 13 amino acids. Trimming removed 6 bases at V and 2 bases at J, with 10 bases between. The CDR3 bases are TGTGCCAGCAGAGACAGGCGTAACACTGAAGCTTTCTTT. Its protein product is CASRDRRNTEAFF.

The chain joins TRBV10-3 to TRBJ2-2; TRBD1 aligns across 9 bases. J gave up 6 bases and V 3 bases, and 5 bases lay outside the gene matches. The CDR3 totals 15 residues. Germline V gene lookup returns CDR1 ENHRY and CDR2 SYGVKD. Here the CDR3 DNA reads TGTGCCATCAGTGATTTGGGACAGGGTGCCGGGGAGCTGTTTTTT. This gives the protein CAISDLGQGAGELFF.

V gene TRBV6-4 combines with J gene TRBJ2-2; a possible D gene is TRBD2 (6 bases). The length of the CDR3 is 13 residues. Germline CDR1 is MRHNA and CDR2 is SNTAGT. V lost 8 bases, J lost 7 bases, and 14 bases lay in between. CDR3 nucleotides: TGTGCCAGCGCGGCTAGCGATAACGGGGAGCTGTTTTTT. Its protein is CASAASDNGELFF.

The CDR3 here is CASSGQYGYTF. CDR3 in DNA: TGTGCCAGCAGCGGACAGTATGGCTACACCTTC. The V gene is TRBV7-9, the J gene TRBJ1-2; tentatively, D is TRBD1 (6 bases). The CDR3 length is 11 residues. The germline V and J ends were trimmed by 5 bases and 5 bases, with 6 bases remaining between them. Looked up from germline, CDR1 is SEHNR and CDR2 is FQNEAQ (reference sequence).

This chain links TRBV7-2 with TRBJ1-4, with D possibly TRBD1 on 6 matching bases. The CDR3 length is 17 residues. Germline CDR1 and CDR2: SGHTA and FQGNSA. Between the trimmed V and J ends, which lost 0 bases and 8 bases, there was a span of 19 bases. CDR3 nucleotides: TGTGCCAGCAGCTTAGCGTATGGTCAGGGGTCCGACGAAAAACTGTTTTTT. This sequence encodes CASSLAYGQGSDEKLFF.

The CDR3 bases are TGTGCCATCAGTGTTGGAACCGGGGAGCTGTTTTTT. Translated: CAISVGTGELFF. The chain links TRBV10-3 to TRBJ2-2; D not resolved. Germline values: CDR1 ENHRY, CDR2 SYGVKD. The CDR3 sequence is 12 residues long. Trimming pared 4 bases from V and 5 bases from J, leaving 5 bases between.

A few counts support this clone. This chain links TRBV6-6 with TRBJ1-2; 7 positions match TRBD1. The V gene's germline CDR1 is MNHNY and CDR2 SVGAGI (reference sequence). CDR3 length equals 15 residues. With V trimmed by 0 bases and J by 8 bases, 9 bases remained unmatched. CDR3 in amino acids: CASSYSRQGLEGYTF. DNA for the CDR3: TGTGCCAGCAGTTACTCGCGACAGGGCCTAGAGGGCTACACCTTC.

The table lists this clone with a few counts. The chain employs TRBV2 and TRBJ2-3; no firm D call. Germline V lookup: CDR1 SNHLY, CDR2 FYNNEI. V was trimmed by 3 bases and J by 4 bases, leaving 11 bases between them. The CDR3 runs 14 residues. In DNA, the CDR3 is TGTGCCAGCAGTGATCCCGGAACAGCAGATACGCAGTATTTT. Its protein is CASSDPGTADTQYF.

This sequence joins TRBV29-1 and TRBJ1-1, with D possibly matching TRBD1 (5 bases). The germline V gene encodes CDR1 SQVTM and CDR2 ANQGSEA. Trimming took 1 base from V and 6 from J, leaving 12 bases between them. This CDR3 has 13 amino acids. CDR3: CSVEASGGAEAFF. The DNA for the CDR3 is TGCAGCGTTGAAGCCTCGGGGGGGGCTGAAGCTTTCTTT.

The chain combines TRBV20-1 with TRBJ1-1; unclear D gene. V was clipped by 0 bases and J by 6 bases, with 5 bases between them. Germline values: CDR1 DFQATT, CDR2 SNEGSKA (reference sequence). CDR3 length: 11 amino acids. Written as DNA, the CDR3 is TGCAGTGCTAGAGATGCCGCTGAAGCTTTCTTT. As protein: CSARDAAEAFF.

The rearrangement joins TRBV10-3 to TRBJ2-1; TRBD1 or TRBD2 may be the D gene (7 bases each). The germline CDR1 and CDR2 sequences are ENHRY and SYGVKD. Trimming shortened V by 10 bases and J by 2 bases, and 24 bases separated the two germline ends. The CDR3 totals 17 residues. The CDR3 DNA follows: TGTGCCACCCAGGGGGGCCTAGCGGAGGGGGCCTACAATGAGCAGTTCTTC. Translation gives CATQGGLAEGAYNEQFF.

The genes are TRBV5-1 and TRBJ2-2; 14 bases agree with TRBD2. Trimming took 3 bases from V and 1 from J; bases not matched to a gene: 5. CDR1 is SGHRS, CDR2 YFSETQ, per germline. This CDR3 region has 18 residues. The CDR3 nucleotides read TGCGCCAGCAGCTGGACTAGCGGGAGGAGTGGGAACACCGGGGAGCTGTTTTTT. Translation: CASSWTSGRSGNTGELFF.

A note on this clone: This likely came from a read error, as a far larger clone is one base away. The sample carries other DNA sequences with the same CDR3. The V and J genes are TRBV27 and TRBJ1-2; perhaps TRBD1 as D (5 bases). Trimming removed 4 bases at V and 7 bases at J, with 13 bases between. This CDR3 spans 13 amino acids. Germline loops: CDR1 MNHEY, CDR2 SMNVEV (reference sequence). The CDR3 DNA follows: TGTGCCAGCAGTTGGTCGGGGGAGAGTGGCTACACCTTC. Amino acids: CASSWSGESGYTF.

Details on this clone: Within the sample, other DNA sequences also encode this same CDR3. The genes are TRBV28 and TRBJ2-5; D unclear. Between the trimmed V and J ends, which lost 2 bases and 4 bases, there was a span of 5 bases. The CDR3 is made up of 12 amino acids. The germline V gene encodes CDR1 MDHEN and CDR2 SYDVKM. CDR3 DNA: TGTGCCAGCAGTTTACTAAGAGAGACCCAGTACTTC. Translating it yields CASSLLRETQYF. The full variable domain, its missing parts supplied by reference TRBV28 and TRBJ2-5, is DVKVTQSSRYLVKRTGEKVFLECVQDMDHENMFWYRQDPGLGLRLIYFSYDVKMKEKGDIPEGYSVSREKKERFSLILESASTNQTSMYLCASSLLRETQYFGPGTRLLVL.

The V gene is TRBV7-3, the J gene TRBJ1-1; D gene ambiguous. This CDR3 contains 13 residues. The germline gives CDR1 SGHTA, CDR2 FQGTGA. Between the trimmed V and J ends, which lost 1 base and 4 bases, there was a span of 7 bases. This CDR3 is CASSLRAGTEAFF. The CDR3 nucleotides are TGTGCCAGCAGCTTAAGGGCCGGCACTGAAGCTTTCTTT.

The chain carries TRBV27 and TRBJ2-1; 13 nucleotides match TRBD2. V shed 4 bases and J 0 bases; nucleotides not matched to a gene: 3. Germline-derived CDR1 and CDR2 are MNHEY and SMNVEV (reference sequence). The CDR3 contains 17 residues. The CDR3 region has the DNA TGTGCCAGCAGTTGGGGACTAGCGGGGCTCTCCTACAATGAGCAGTTCTTC. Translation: CASSWGLAGLSYNEQFF.

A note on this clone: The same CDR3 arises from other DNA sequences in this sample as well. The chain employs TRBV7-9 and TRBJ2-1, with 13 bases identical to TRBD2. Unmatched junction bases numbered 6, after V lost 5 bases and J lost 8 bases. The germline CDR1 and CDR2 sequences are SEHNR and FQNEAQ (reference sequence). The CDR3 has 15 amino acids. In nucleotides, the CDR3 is TGTGCCAGCAGCCAAAGGACTAGCGGGAGCGATGAGCAGTTCTTC. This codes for CASSQRTSGSDEQFF.

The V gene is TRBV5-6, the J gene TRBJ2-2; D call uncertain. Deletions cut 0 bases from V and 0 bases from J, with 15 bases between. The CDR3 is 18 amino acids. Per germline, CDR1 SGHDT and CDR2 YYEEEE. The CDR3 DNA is TGTGCCAGCAGCTTGGGAGGCAGCACCCAAGCGAACACCGGGGAGCTGTTTTTT. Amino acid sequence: CASSLGGSTQANTGELFF.

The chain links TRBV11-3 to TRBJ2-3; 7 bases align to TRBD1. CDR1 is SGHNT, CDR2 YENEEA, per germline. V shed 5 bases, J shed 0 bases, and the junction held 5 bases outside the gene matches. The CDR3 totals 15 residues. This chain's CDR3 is CASSQVQGSTDTQYF. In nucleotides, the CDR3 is TGTGCCAGCAGCCAAGTACAGGGGAGCACAGATACGCAGTATTTT.

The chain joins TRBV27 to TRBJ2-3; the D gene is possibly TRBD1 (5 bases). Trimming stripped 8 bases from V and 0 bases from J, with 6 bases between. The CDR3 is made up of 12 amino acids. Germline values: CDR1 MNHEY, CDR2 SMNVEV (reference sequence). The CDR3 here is CASGASTDTQYF. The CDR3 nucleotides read TGTGCCAGCGGGGCTAGCACAGATACGCAGTATTTT.

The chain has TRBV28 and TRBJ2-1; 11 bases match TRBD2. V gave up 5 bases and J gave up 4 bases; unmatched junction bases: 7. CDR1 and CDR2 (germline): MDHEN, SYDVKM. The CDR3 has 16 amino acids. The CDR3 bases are TGTGCCAGCAGTCTTGTAGCGGGGGGGCATTACAATGAGCAGTTCTTC. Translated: CASSLVAGGHYNEQFF. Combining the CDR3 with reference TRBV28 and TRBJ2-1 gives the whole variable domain DVKVTQSSRYLVKRTGEKVFLECVQDMDHENMFWYRQDPGLGLRLIYFSYDVKMKEKGDIPEGYSVSREKKERFSLILESASTNQTSMYLCASSLVAGGHYNEQFFGPGTRLTVL.

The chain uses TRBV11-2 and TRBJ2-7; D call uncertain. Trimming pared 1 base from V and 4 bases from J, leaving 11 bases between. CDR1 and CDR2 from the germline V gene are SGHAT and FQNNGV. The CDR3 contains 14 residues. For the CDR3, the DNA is TGTGCCAGCAGCTTAGGCCTACCTTCTTACGAGCAGTACTTC. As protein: CASSLGLPSYEQYF.

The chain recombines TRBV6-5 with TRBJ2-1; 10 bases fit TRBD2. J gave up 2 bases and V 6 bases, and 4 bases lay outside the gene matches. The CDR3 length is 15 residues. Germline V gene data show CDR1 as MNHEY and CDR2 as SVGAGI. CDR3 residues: CASRRTSGTYNEQFF. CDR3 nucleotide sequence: TGTGCCAGCAGACGGACTAGCGGAACCTACAATGAGCAGTTCTTC.

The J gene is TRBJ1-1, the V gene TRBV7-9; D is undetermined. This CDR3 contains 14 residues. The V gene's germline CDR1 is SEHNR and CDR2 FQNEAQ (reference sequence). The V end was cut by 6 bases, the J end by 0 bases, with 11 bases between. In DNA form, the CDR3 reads TGTGCCAGCAGTCACGGGCCGCTGAACACTGAAGCTTTCTTT. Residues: CASSHGPLNTEAFF.

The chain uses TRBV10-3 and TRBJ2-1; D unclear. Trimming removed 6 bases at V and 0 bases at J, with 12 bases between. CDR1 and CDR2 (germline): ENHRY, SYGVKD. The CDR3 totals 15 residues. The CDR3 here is CAIRAHTTSYNEQFF. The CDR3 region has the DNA TGTGCCATCAGAGCGCACACAACCTCCTACAATGAGCAGTTCTTC.

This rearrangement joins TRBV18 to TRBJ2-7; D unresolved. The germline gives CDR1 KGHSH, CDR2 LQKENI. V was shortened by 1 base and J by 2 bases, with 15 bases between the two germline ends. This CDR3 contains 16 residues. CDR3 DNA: TGTGCCAGCTCACCACGAAGCAGCACCGACACCTACGAGCAGTACTTC. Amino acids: CASSPRSSTDTYEQYF.

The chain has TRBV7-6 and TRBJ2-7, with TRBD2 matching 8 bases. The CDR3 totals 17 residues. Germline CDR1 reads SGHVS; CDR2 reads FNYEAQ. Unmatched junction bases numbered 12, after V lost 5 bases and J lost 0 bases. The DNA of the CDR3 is TGTGCCAGCAGCCTTCGGTCGGGGGGGAGGAACTCCTACGAGCAGTACTTC. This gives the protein CASSLRSGGRNSYEQYF.

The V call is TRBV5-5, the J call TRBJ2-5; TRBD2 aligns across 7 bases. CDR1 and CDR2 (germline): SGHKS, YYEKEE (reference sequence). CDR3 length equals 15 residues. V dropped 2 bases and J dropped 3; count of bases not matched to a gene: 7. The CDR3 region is CASSFMQGGKETQYF. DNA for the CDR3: TGTGCCAGCAGCTTTATGCAGGGAGGGAAAGAGACCCAGTACTTC.